This TCR beta chain derives from a study of CD8+CD57+ T cells in acquired aplastic anemia. For the study at large: The study obtained an average of around 2.9 ug of DNA from sorted CD4+ and CD8+ cells. The average read count for CD4+ cells in healthy donors was roughly 10 million. Overall study results and limits: Patients and controls shared some 30 CD8+ CDR3 sequences, highly expressed in patients. Significance was not reached for CD8+ Simpson's diversity between patients and controls.

The study profiled TCR beta VDJ and CDR3 using genomic DNA as template. In TCRdb, the reads were re-called with MiXCR into one record per CDR3 protein. Seen here are about 180,000 distinct CDR3 sequences, approximately 45% observed once, and the top ten hold around 3%. Germline values: CDR1 DFQATT, CDR2 SNEGSKA (reference sequence). This CDR3 region has 13 residues. The V gene lost 6 bases and the J gene lost 5 bases, with 16 bases spanning the gap. This clonotype came up a few times. Antigen specificity is unknown. Sequences were obtained from sorted CD4+, CD8+, or CD8+CD57+ T cells (not recorded which) from PBMCs. The chain links TRBV20-1 to TRBJ2-5; D tentatively fits TRBD1 or TRBD2 (5 bases each). The clonotype originates from a human donor in good health. The CDR3, as DNA: TGCAGTGCGAGGACACCGGGGAGTGAGACCCAGTACTTC. It yields the protein CSARTPGSETQYF.